The clone carrying this T cell receptor (beta chain) was detected ten times or more. This sample is part of a study of T cells in Graves' hyperthyroidism and ophthalmopathy. Study at large: Staff took peripheral blood when the initial diagnosis was made, before any treatment began.

Clinicians diagnosed patients from clinical symptoms, serum thyroxine and TRAb, thyroid ultrasound and orbital computed tomography. With 2 bases removed from V and 8 bases from J, the gap between germline ends came to 16 bases. Germline V gives CDR1 WNHNN, CDR2 SYGVQD (reference sequence). The CDR3 length is 15 residues. What was amplified from RNA transcripts were TCR beta CDR3 regions. The HTBI set primed first-round TCR CDR3 RT-PCR. TCRdb independently ran MiXCR on the multiplex PCR reads; one entry per CDR3 protein. The profile shows 300,000 to 400,000 distinct CDR3 sequences, under 20% of them singletons.

This clonotype was sampled from a man aged 18-30 years with Graves' ophthalmopathy. This chain joins TRBV10-1 and TRBJ2-1; perhaps TRBD1 as D (6 bases). Sequenced sample: blood. CDR3 DNA: TGCGCCAGCAGTGAGAGGGACATAGATATCGATGAGCAGTTCTTC. Protein: CASSERDIDIDEQFF.